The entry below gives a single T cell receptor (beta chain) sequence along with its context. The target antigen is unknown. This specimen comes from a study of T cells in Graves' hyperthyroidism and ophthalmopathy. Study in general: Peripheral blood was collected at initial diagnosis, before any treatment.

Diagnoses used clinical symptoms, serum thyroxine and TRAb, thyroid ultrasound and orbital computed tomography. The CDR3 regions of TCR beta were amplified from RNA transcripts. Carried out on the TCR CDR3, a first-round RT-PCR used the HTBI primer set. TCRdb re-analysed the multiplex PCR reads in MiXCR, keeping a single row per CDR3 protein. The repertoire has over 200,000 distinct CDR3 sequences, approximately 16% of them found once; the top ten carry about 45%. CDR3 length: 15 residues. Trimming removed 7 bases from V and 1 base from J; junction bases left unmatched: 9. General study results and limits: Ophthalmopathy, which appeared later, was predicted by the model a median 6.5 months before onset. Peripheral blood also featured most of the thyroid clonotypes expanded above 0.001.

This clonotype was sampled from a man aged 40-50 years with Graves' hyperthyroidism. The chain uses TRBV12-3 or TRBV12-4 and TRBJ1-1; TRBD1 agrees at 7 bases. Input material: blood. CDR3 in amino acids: CASTGVGGPNTEAFF. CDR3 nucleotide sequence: TGTGCCAGCACTGGGGTAGGGGGCCCGAACACTGAAGCTTTCTTT.